This passage covers 10 T cell receptor beta chains from one sample sequenced in a study of blood T cell repertoires in COVID-19. Assay used: immunoSEQ multiplex PCR; TCRdb lists only in-frame clones, some missing. Of fewer than 80,000 clones listed, 75% to 95% are singletons. The sequencing input was peripheral blood. The origin of the receptors is a human donor in a cohort sampled during active COVID-19.

This rearrangement joins TRBV30 to TRBJ1-5; unclear D gene. There are 12 residues in the CDR3. Germline values: CDR1 GTSNPN, CDR2 SVGIG (reference sequence). Trimming cost V 1 base and J 6 bases, with 7 bases left between them. The CDR3 bases are TGTGCCTGGAGTGAAGAGGGTCAGCCCCAGCATTTT. Translating it yields CAWSEEGQPQHF. Full variable domain (rest looked up from reference TRBV30 and TRBJ1-5): SQTIHQWPATLVQPVGSPLSLECTVEGTSNPNLYWYRQAAGRGLQLLFYSVGIGQISSEVPQNLSASRPQDRQFILSSKKLLLSDSGFYLCAWSEEGQPQHFGDGTRLSIL.

This chain connects TRBV30 to TRBJ2-7, with D uncertain. V gave up 6 bases and J gave up 0 bases, with 9 bases separating them. This CDR3 has 12 residues. CDR1 GTSNPN and CDR2 SVGIG come from the germline V gene (reference sequence). The CDR3 spells CACRESSYEQYF. As DNA, the CDR3 is TGTGCCTGCCGCGAGAGCTCCTACGAGCAGTACTTC.

This clone has a handful of counts. The CDR3 here is CASMVRQGRGEQYF. The CDR3 DNA reads as TGCGCCAGCATGGTAAGGCAGGGGCGAGGCGAGCAGTACTTC. The gene calls are TRBV10-2 and TRBJ2-7, with a possible D match to TRBD1 (6 bases). The CDR3 has 14 amino acids. Germline V lookup: CDR1 WSHSY, CDR2 SAAADI. Trimming removed 7 bases at V and 6 bases at J, with 19 bases between.

This chain joins TRBV7-8 and TRBJ1-1, with 12 bases matching TRBD1. V lost 5 bases and J lost 4; bases outside the gene matches: 2. Germline V gene sequence: CDR1 SGHVS, CDR2 FQNEAQ. This CDR3 contains 14 residues. CDR3 protein: CASSTGQGATEAFF. CDR3 bases: TGTGCCAGCAGCACGGGACAGGGGGCCACTGAAGCTTTCTTT.

This chain uses TRBV19 with TRBJ1-2, with 7 positions matching TRBD1. J lost 6 bases, V lost 6 bases, and 10 bases had no gene match. This CDR3 is built from 14 residues. Germline V gene sequence: CDR1 LNHDA, CDR2 SQIVND (reference sequence). The CDR3 loop reads CASRETGKGDGYTF. CDR3 in DNA: TGTGCCAGTAGGGAGACAGGGAAAGGGGATGGCTACACCTTC.

The chain has TRBV6-6 and TRBJ2-2; TRBD2 agrees at 8 bases. The CDR3 contains 19 residues. The V gene end was trimmed by 5 bases and the J gene end by 0 bases; junction bases not matched to a gene: 14. Germline lookup yields CDR1 MNHNY and CDR2 SVGAGI (reference sequence). The CDR3 here is CASSPREFFGGANTGELFF. The CDR3 nucleotides are TGTGCCAGCAGTCCGAGAGAGTTTTTCGGGGGGGCGAACACCGGGGAGCTGTTTTTT.

The rearrangement links TRBV11-2 to TRBJ2-5, with a possible D match to TRBD1 (5 bases). The germline gives CDR1 SGHAT, CDR2 FQNNGV. V was clipped by 0 bases and J by 2 bases, with 10 bases between them. This CDR3 has 15 residues. The CDR3 DNA reads TGTGCCAGCAGCTTAGACAGGGTAGGGCAAGAGACCCAGTACTTC. Its protein product is CASSLDRVGQETQYF.

The chain links TRBV4-1 to TRBJ2-3; 11 bases align to TRBD1. The CDR3 has 16 residues. Germline-derived CDR1 and CDR2 are MGHRA and YSYEKL. The trim removed 3 bases at V and 3 bases at J, leaving 5 bases unmatched. CDR3 DNA: TGCGCCAGCAGCCACGGACAGGGGGCGCAAACAGATACGCAGTATTTT. Its translation is CASSHGQGAQTDTQYF.

A remark on this clone: A junction end diverges from the germline sequence, so it may reflect a read error. The chain recombines TRBV29-1 with TRBJ1-1, with TRBD1 matching over 7 bases. The CDR3 is 10 amino acids. From germline, CDR1 is SQVTM and CDR2 ANQGSEA. The DNA of the CDR3 is TGCAGCGTTGAAACAGGGGATTCTAACTTT. As protein: CSVETGDSNF.

The rearrangement links TRBV7-8 to TRBJ1-1; D may be TRBD1 (5 bases). Germline V lookup: CDR1 SGHVS, CDR2 FQNEAQ. The CDR3 has 14 residues. Trimming left V 7 bases short and J 0 bases short, with 12 bases between. CDR3 sequence reads: CASMLGHLNTEAFF. Here the CDR3 DNA reads TGTGCCAGCATGTTAGGACACTTGAACACTGAAGCTTTCTTT. The full variable domain, rest sourced from reference TRBV7-8 and TRBJ1-1, is GAGVSQSPRYKVAKRGQDVALRCDPISGHVSLFWYQQALGQGPEFLTYFQNEAQLDKSGLPSDRFFAERPEGSVSTLKIQRTQQEDSAVYLCASMLGHLNTEAFFGQGTRLTVV.